Listed below are T cell receptor beta chains from one sample, sequenced in a study of immune evolution from preneoplasia to lung adenocarcinoma. Assay used: immunoSEQ multiplex PCR; TCRdb lists only in-frame clones, some missing. The repertoire holds a few thousand clones, with roughly 80% as singletons. Sample: FFPE adjacent normal lung tissue. The receptor set was obtained from a donor older than 65 with lung adenocarcinoma. CDR3s include the opening cysteine and the closing phenylalanine or tryptophan. The order of the fields is J gene, V gene, D gene, clone size, CDR3 DNA, CDR3 protein. The D gene is left open where the match is weak. Clone size is stated in some rows and not others, as once, few, many or a class when expanded.

>TRBJ2-7|TRBV2|.|.
TGTGCCAGCAGTCTGGACAGCTCCTACGAGCAGTACTTC
CASSLDSSYEQYF
>TRBJ2-7|TRBV20-1|.|.
TGCAGTGCTACCGCGTCCCACGAGCAGTACTTC
CSATASHEQYF
>TRBJ1-1|TRBV29-1|.|few
TGCAGCGTTCAGGTCCAATCCGGGAACACTGAAGCTTTCTTT
CSVQVQSGNTEAFF
>TRBJ2-7|TRBV28|TRBD1|.
TGTGCCAGCAGTTTCGGACAGGGGGATTACGAGCAGTACTTC
CASSFGQGDYEQYF
>TRBJ1-1|TRBV13|TRBD1|.
TGTGCCAGCAGCTTAGCCCGGGACAGGGCCCCTGAAGCTTTCTTT
CASSLARDRAPEAFF
>TRBJ2-2|TRBV5-1|.|.
TGCGCCAGCAGCTTGAGAGGCAGTAGTTCTATAGACGCAGCGAACACCGGGGAGCTGTTTTTT
CASSLRGSSSIDAANTGELFF
>TRBJ2-2|TRBV4-1|.|.
TGCGCCAGCAGCCAAGAGGGAACGGACACCGGGGAGCTGTTTTTT
CASSQEGTDTGELFF
>TRBJ2-2|TRBV5-1|.|.
TGCGCCAGCAAGAAGGGAGAGGGTCGGAACACCGGGGAGCTGTTTTTT
CASKKGEGRNTGELFF
>TRBJ1-5|TRBV6-1|.|.
TGTGCCAGCAGTGAAGCGGAAAATCAGCCCCAGCATTTT
CASSEAENQPQHF
>TRBJ1-1|TRBV28|.|few
TGTGCCAGCAGTTCGGGCGTCACTGAAGCTTTCTTT
CASSSGVTEAFF
>TRBJ1-3|TRBV20-1|.|.
TGCAGTGCTAGGTCTGGAAACACCATATATTTT
CSARSGNTIYF
>TRBJ2-7|TRBV2|.|.
TGTGCCACCAGGGGGGAGGGAAGCCACGAGCAGTACTTC
CATRGEGSHEQYF
>TRBJ1-3|TRBV11-1|.|.
TGTGCCAGCAGCTTGGACGTTTACTCTGGAAACACTATATATTTT
CASSLDVYSGNTIYF
>TRBJ2-7|TRBV30|TRBD2|.
TGTGCCTGGAGGACCTCAGGGAGGGTAAACGACGAGCAGTACTTC
CAWRTSGRVNDEQYF
>TRBJ1-5|TRBV30|TRBD1|.
TGTGCCTGGAGCCCGGGACAGCAATGGCCCCAGCATTTT
CAWSPGQQWPQHF
>TRBJ1-1|TRBV29-1|.|.
TGCAGCGTGGCAGGAGGGAGCAACACTGAAGCTTTCTTT
CSVAGGSNTEAFF
>TRBJ2-3|TRBV28|TRBD2|.
TGTGCCAGCATCGGACTAGCGGGAGATACGCAGTATTTT
CASIGLAGDTQYF
>TRBJ2-7|TRBV4-1|TRBD2|.
TGCGCCAGCAGCCAAGAGGGGGTAGGGCGAGGTGGCGGGAGTTCGTACGAGCAGTACTTC
CASSQEGVGRGGGSSYEQYF
>TRBJ1-1|TRBV4-1|.|.
TGCGCCAGCAGCCAAGAAAGGGGAAAGGGTGAGGCCTTCGCTGAAGCTTTCTTT
CASSQERGKGEAFAEAFF
>TRBJ2-1|TRBV5-1|TRBD2|once
TGCGCCAGCAGCTCCACGCCCGGGGGGGGCTACAATGAGCAGTTCTTC
CASSSTPGGGYNEQFF
>TRBJ2-3|TRBV6-5|.|.
TGTGCCAGCAGTTACTCGACGGTTGCAGATACGCAGTATTTT
CASSYSTVADTQYF
>TRBJ2-7|TRBV29-1|.|.
TGCAGCGTCGCGGCCAGGTTGACCGGGGAGCAGTACTTC
CSVAARLTGEQYF
>TRBJ2-2|TRBV19|.|medium-sized
TGTGCCAGTAGTATAGACAGGGGATCCGGGGAGCTGTTTTTT
CASSIDRGSGELFF
>TRBJ2-7|TRBV30|TRBD2|.
TGTGCCTGGAGTGTAACGGCTAGCGGGAGTGTAGGGCAGTACTTC
CAWSVTASGSVGQYF
>TRBJ1-2|TRBV9|.|.
TGTGCCAGCAGCGTAGAATGGGGAGGCTTAAACTATGGCTACACCTTC
CASSVEWGGLNYGYTF
>TRBJ1-1|TRBV10-2|.|.
TGCGCCAGCAGTGGGGGTGGGACTGAAGCTTTCTTT
CASSGGGTEAFF
>TRBJ2-5|TRBV27|.|.
TGTGCCAGCACCAGGAGAGAGGGAGAGACCCAGTACTTC
CASTRREGETQYF
>TRBJ2-3|TRBV30|.|.
TGTGCCTGGAGTGGAGGGTATACGCAGTATTTT
CAWSGGYTQYF
>TRBJ2-7|TRBV9|.|.
TGTGCCAGCAGCGTAGCCCCAGACACCTCCTACGAGCAGTACTTC
CASSVAPDTSYEQYF
>TRBJ2-2|TRBV27|.|.
TGTGCCAGCAGTTTATCCCCGGGAGTAAGCCCCGGGGAGCTGTTTTTT
CASSLSPGVSPGELFF
>TRBJ1-5|TRBV4-1|.|.
TGCGCCAGCAGCCAAGCGGTTGGGGGCTTTCAGCCCCAGCATTTT
CASSQAVGGFQPQHF
>TRBJ2-3|TRBV4-1|.|few
TGCGCCAGCAGCCCGGGGCGAGGGATCGACACAGATACGCAGTATTTT
CASSPGRGIDTDTQYF
>TRBJ2-1|TRBV11-2|.|.
TGTGCCAGCAGCGCCCGGGCAGCGGACATTTACAATGAGCAGTTCTTC
CASSARAADIYNEQFF
>TRBJ1-1|TRBV5-1|.|once
TGCGCCAGCAGCTTGGACAGGGTTGGGACTGAAGCTTTCTTT
CASSLDRVGTEAFF
>TRBJ2-1|TRBV7-2|.|.
TGTGCCAGCAGCGTTCCGACGGAAAATGAGCAGTTCTTC
CASSVPTENEQFF
>TRBJ2-1|TRBV28|.|.
TGTGCGCTCAGCGCTGCCTCCTACAATGAGCAGTTCTTC
CALSAASYNEQFF
>TRBJ2-2|TRBV11-2|TRBD2|.
TGTGCCAGCAGCCAAGGGACTACCACCGGGGAGCTGTTTTTT
CASSQGTTTGELFF
>TRBJ1-1|TRBV19|.|.
TGTGCCAGTAGCACAGCCGTCGGGAAGGGTGAAGCTTTCTTT
CASSTAVGKGEAFF
>TRBJ1-4|TRBV25-1|.|.
TGTGCCAGCAGTGAATATAGGGGTGGTCGGGAAAAACTGTTTTTT
CASSEYRGGREKLFF
>TRBJ2-5|TRBV11-2|TRBD2|.
TGTGCCAGCAGCTTAGGTACGGGAGGGCCCCAAGAGACCCAGTACTTC
CASSLGTGGPQETQYF
>TRBJ2-2|TRBV7-6|TRBD2|.
TGTGCCAGCAGCTTGACTAGCGGGATTGTCACCGGGGAGCTGTTTTTT
CASSLTSGIVTGELFF
>TRBJ2-1|TRBV29-1|.|.
TGCAGCGCGACGACGGTGGACAATGAGCAGTTCTTC
CSATTVDNEQFF
>TRBJ2-7|TRBV6-6|.|.
TGTGCCAGCCGATCAGGGGAGGGAACCTGGGGAGAGCAGTACTTC
CASRSGEGTWGEQYF
>TRBJ1-4|TRBV6-1|.|.
TGTGCCAGCAGTCTCAAGGGGGGAACTAATGAAAAACTGTTTTTT
CASSLKGGTNEKLFF
>TRBJ2-1|TRBV6-1|TRBD2|once
TGTGCCAGCAGTGGACTAGCGAAGGGGTATGAGCAGTTCTTC
CASSGLAKGYEQFF
>TRBJ1-5|TRBV19|.|.
TGTGCCAGCCGGGACTTTCAAGGAGGCAATCAGCCCCAGCATTTT
CASRDFQGGNQPQHF
>TRBJ2-1|TRBV28|.|.
TGTGCCAGCAGTTTTATTGGCGCGAATGAGCAGTTCTTC
CASSFIGANEQFF
>TRBJ2-7|TRBV27|.|.
TGTGCCAGCAGACAGGGCAACTCCTACGAGCAGTACTTC
CASRQGNSYEQYF
>TRBJ1-5|TRBV28|TRBD1|.
TGTGCCAGCAGCCGGGACAGATCTAGCAATCAGCCCCAGCATTTT
CASSRDRSSNQPQHF
>TRBJ1-1|TRBV6-1|.|few
TGTGCCACAGGGAGGGCTACCACAGGACCCGGTGAAGCTTTCTTT
CATGRATTGPGEAFF
>TRBJ1-5|TRBV28|.|.
TGTGCCAGCAGAGGATCTTTGGGGGGTGGTCAGCCCCAGCATTTT
CASRGSLGGGQPQHF
>TRBJ2-5|TRBV10-3|.|.
TGTGCCATCAGCGGGCAGGTCGGAGAGACCCAGTACTTC
CAISGQVGETQYF
>TRBJ2-2|TRBV11-1|TRBD2|.
TGTGCCAGCAGCTCCGGGACTAGCGGGAAGAACACCGGGGAGCTGTTTTTT
CASSSGTSGKNTGELFF
>TRBJ2-2|TRBV9|TRBD2|.
TGTGCCAGCAGCGCCGGGACTAGCGTCACCGGGGAGCTGTTTTTT
CASSAGTSVTGELFF
>TRBJ1-5|TRBV28|.|.
TGTGCCAGCAGTTTATGGGGGGGAGATAGGGATCAGCCCCAGCATTTT
CASSLWGGDRDQPQHF
>TRBJ1-4|TRBV11-2|TRBD1|.
TGTGCCAGCAGCTTAGGTTCGGCAGGGGGCCAGGGAAAACTGTTTTTT
CASSLGSAGGQGKLFF
>TRBJ1-4|TRBV6-5|.|.
TGTGCCAGCAGTTACTCGTCCGGGGCCGGGGAAAAACTGTTTTTT
CASSYSSGAGEKLFF
>TRBJ1-3|TRBV25-1|.|.
TGTGCCAGCAGTCCCCCAATGGGGGCCCCCTCTGGAAACACCATATATTTT
CASSPPMGAPSGNTIYF
>TRBJ2-3|TRBV11-2|TRBD2|.
TGTGCCAGCAGCTTAATTAGCGGGAGTAGAACAGATACGCAGTATTTT
CASSLISGSRTDTQYF